What follows is one T cell receptor beta chain and its context. The antigen is not known. This record belongs to a study of T cells in Graves' hyperthyroidism and ophthalmopathy. Study as a whole: Peripheral blood samples were taken at initial diagnosis, prior to any treatment. General observations from the study: Most expanded thyroid clonotypes above 0.001 recurred in blood.

Template material for amplifying TCR beta CDR3 regions consisted of RNA transcripts. Using the HTBI primer set, a first-round RT-PCR was run on the TCR CDR3. TCRdb re-derived calls from the multiplex PCR reads in MiXCR, one entry per CDR3 protein. The table records under 400,000 distinct CDR3 sequences, roughly 15% of them present only once. Germline V CDR1 and CDR2: WSHSY, SAAADI. There are 14 residues in the CDR3. Trimming shortened V by 6 bases and J by 4 bases, and 15 bases separated the two germline ends. A Clinical Activity Score of at least 3, a NOSPECS grade of at least 4 and a duration under 3 months were recorded in the ophthalmopathy patients. Researchers barred patients who had uncontrolled infection, other autoimmune disease, pregnancy or lactation.

The clonotype was recovered from a woman in her sixties or seventies with Graves' ophthalmopathy. The chain recombines TRBV10-2 with TRBJ2-5; TRBD2 might be the D (6 bases). Sequencing used blood. The CDR3 coding sequence is TGCGCCAGCAGCGACGGGACTTTAAGAGAGACCCAGTACTTC. Amino acid sequence: CASSDGTLRETQYF.